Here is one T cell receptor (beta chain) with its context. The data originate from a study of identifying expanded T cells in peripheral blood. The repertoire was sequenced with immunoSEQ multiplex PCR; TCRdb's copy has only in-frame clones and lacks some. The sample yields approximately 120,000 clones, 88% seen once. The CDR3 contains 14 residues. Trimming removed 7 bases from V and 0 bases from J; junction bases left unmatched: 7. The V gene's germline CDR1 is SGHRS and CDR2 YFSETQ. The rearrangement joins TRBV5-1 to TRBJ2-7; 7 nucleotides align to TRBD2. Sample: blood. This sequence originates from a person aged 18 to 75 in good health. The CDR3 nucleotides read TGCGCCAGCGAGGCGGGAGACCTCTCCTACGAGCAGTACTTC. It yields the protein CASEAGDLSYEQYF.